This TCR beta chain appears in the sequencing data of a study of control samples from healthy donors and cancer patients. V shed 2 bases, J shed 0 bases, and the junction held 7 bases outside the gene matches. Germline CDR1 SGHRS, CDR2 YFSETQ. This CDR3 is built from 17 residues. The repertoire was sequenced with immunoSEQ multiplex PCR; TCRdb's copy has only in-frame clones and lacks some. The sample has about 130,000 clones, roughly 90% seen once. The TCR sequence derives from a young man in good health. Material: blood. This chain connects TRBV5-1 to TRBJ1-3; 8 positions agree with TRBD1. The CDR3 bases are TGCGCCAGCAGCTTTGAGACAGGGGCCGTCTCTGGAAACACCATATATTTT. Amino acids: CASSFETGAVSGNTIYF.